Presented here are 26 T cell receptor beta chains from one specimen sequenced in a study of post-analysis software for immune sequencing data (dated by TCRdb to the mid-2010s). Their recognized antigens are unknown. Paper-wide results and their limitations: Significantly higher frequencies in patients than in controls were found for roughly five TRBV segments, including TRBV5-6, TRBV5-1 and TRBV20-1.

Library preparation used PCR. Sequencing used an Illumina HiSeq 2500. To reduce PCR and sequencing biases, unique molecular identifiers were built into the TCR beta cDNA libraries. TCRdb handled the public reads itself, with Q25 trimming in fastp and clone calling in MiXCR, and kept productive beta chains. Each CDR3 protein appears once, grouped with its most common genes and DNA. For this sample the table gives 750,000 to 950,000 distinct CDR3 sequences, of which approximately 53% were detected only once. The ten largest clones take up over 4% of the sample. Input material: blood. The source is a girl aged 5-17 years with multiple sclerosis.

CDR3: CASSRSGVSSGRAAPYEQYF. The CDR3 DNA reads as TGTGCCAGCAGCCGGTCCGGAGTATCTAGCGGGAGGGCCGCCCCTTACGAGCAGTACTTC. The chain couples TRBV7-9 to TRBJ2-7, with 12 bases matching TRBD2. The CDR3 spans 20 residues. The trim removed 5 bases at V and 4 bases at J, leaving 21 bases unmatched. Germline CDR1 reads SEHNR; CDR2 reads FQNEAQ (reference sequence).

This clonotype was seen a few times. One end of the junction does not line up with germline, which may come from a read error. V and J are TRBV12-3 or TRBV12-4 and TRBJ2-1; D call uncertain. This CDR3 contains 11 residues. The CDR3 DNA follows: TGTGCCAGCAGTGCTTACAATGAGCAGGTCTTC. Its protein product is CASSAYNEQVF.

In its sample, this clonotype was seen a few times. The chain joins TRBV7-2 to TRBJ2-1; no clear D. The CDR3 is 13 residues long. Germline V gene sequence: CDR1 SGHTA, CDR2 FQGNSA. The ends were cut back, 5 bases at V and 3 bases at J, with 8 bases in the middle. CDR3 in DNA: TGTGCCAGCAGCGTGACTGGCTACAATGAGCAGTTCTTC. Translation gives CASSVTGYNEQFF. The whole variable domain, remainder taken from reference TRBV7-2 and TRBJ2-1, is GAGVSQSPSNKVTEKGKDVELRCDPISGHTALYWYRQSLGQGLEFLIYFQGNSAPDKSGLPSDRFSAERTGGSVSTLTIQRTQQEDSAVYLCASSVTGYNEQFFGPGTRLTVL.

The J gene is TRBJ2-4, the V gene TRBV12-3 or TRBV12-4; D is perhaps TRBD1 (7 bases). CDR3 length: 19 residues. V was pared by 5 bases and J by 0 bases, with 23 bases between. This chain's CDR3 is CASSPLRAGGPLAKNIQYF. The CDR3 region has the DNA TGTGCCAGCAGTCCCCTCCGGGCAGGGGGGCCACTAGCCAAAAACATTCAGTACTTC.

V gene TRBV7-3 combines with J gene TRBJ2-3; the D is unclear. This CDR3 contains 14 residues. Germline CDR1 and CDR2: SGHTA and FQGTGA. The V and J ends lost 1 base and 5 bases respectively, with 10 bases between them. CDR3 sequence reads: CASSLNPPKDTQYF. For the CDR3, the DNA is TGTGCCAGCAGCTTAAATCCACCCAAAGATACGCAGTATTTT.

This clonotype came up a few times. The J gene is TRBJ2-1, the V gene TRBV5-1; TRBD1 agrees at 7 bases. CDR3 size: 13 residues. J lost 8 bases, V lost 2 bases, and 4 bases had no gene match. Germline V gives CDR1 SGHRS, CDR2 YFSETQ. CDR3 nucleotides: TGCGCCAGCAGCTTTCGACAGGGTGATGAGCAGTTCTTC. Residues: CASSFRQGDEQFF.

The chain carries TRBV15 and TRBJ2-7, with D unresolved. The V gene lost 0 bases and the J gene lost 8 bases, with 17 bases spanning the gap. The CDR3 has 15 amino acids. Germline lookup yields CDR1 LNHNV and CDR2 YYDKDF (reference sequence). Written as DNA, the CDR3 is TGTGCCACCAGCAGAGATAAAGGGCCCGCGGAGAAGCAGTACTTC. Translated, it gives CATSRDKGPAEKQYF.

To note about this clonotype: Compared with germline, one end of the junction differs, possibly owing to a read error. The rearrangement links TRBV5-1 to TRBJ2-7, with D possibly TRBD1 on 5 matching bases. CDR3 length: 14 amino acids. Germline-derived CDR1 and CDR2 are SGHRS and YFSETQ. The CDR3 region is CAGSFLGVGDEQYF. The CDR3 coding sequence is TGCGCCGGCAGCTTCCTAGGGGTTGGTGACGAGCAGTACTTC.

The chain has TRBV12-3 or TRBV12-4 and TRBJ2-7; the D gene could be TRBD1 or TRBD2 (5 bases each). The V end was cut by 3 bases, the J end by 6 bases, with 12 bases between. CDR3 size: 13 residues. In DNA form, the CDR3 reads TGTGCCAGCAGTTTTAGGTCGGGGCTCGAGCAGTACTTC. Protein: CASSFRSGLEQYF.

This clonotype came up a few times. The chain combines TRBV29-1 with TRBJ1-2; no definite D call. The CDR3 spans 14 residues. Germline V gene sequence: CDR1 SQVTM, CDR2 ANQGSEA. V was clipped by 0 bases and J by 4 bases, with 12 bases between them. CDR3 in amino acids: CSVEDRGQPYGYTF. The CDR3 DNA reads TGCAGCGTTGAAGACCGAGGCCAGCCCTATGGCTACACCTTC.

The CDR3 reads CASSPSLGLAGSQNIQYF. The CDR3 coding sequence is TGTGCCAGCTCACCTTCCCTCGGACTAGCGGGGAGCCAAAACATTCAGTACTTC. V is TRBV18 and J is TRBJ2-5, with 12 nucleotides matching TRBD2. The DNA end favors TRBJ2-4, so the J call may be wrong. Germline V CDR1 and CDR2: KGHSH, LQKENI. The CDR3 extends over 18 amino acids.

This sequence joins TRBV6-6 and TRBJ1-2, with 9 positions matching TRBD1. The germline V gene has CDR1 MNHNY and CDR2 SVGAGI (reference sequence). This CDR3 region has 15 residues. The trim removed 0 bases at V and 8 bases at J, leaving 7 bases unmatched. CDR3 sequence: CASSYSDRGRMGYTF. The CDR3 DNA reads TGTGCCAGCAGTTACTCGGACAGGGGACGTATGGGCTACACCTTC.

This rearrangement joins TRBV9 to TRBJ1-1; D is perhaps TRBD1 (5 bases). Trimming removed 4 bases at V and 4 bases at J, with 17 bases between. This CDR3 has 15 amino acids. The V gene's germline CDR1 is SGDLS and CDR2 YYNGEE. CDR3 in amino acids: CASSPTQAQATEAFF. CDR3 DNA: TGTGCCAGCAGCCCGACACAGGCCCAAGCCACTGAAGCTTTCTTT.

A few counts support this clonotype. The rearrangement links TRBV6-6 to TRBJ2-3, with D possibly TRBD2 on 6 matching bases. Trimming took off 5 bases at V and 2 bases at J, with 14 bases between the two ends. The CDR3 contains 15 residues. Germline assignment: CDR1 MNHNY and CDR2 SVGAGI (reference sequence). The CDR3: CASSHLAGYTDTQYF. Here the CDR3 DNA reads TGTGCCAGCAGTCATCTGGCGGGGTACACAGATACGCAGTATTTT.

This clonotype was counted between two and nine times. The rearrangement links TRBV29-1 to TRBJ1-2; D is possibly TRBD1 (5 bases). Germline CDR1 reads SQVTM; CDR2 reads ANQGSEA. V lost 0 bases to trimming and J lost 8 bases, with 13 bases between them. This CDR3 is built from 13 residues. CDR3 in DNA: TGCAGCGTTGAAGATGTTGGGGCGCGGGGCTACACCTTC. Amino acids: CSVEDVGARGYTF.

The chain employs TRBV6-1 and TRBJ2-7; 9 positions agree with TRBD1. From germline, CDR1 is MNHNS and CDR2 SASEGT. J lost 2 bases, V lost 8 bases, and 4 bases had no gene match. This CDR3 is built from 13 residues. DNA for the CDR3: TGTGCCAGCGTCAGGGACAGGGCCTACGAGCAGTACTTC. Its protein is CASVRDRAYEQYF.

The gene calls are TRBV20-1 and TRBJ2-1; TRBD1 matches at 8 bases. V was clipped by 3 bases and J by 10 bases; unmatched bases: 14. The CDR3 covers 15 residues. The V gene's germline CDR1 is DFQATT and CDR2 SNEGSKA (reference sequence). CDR3 DNA: TGCAGTGCTAGCCCCGGGACAGGCCTCTCCTACGAGCAGTTCTTC. Its translation is CSASPGTGLSYEQFF.

The sample holds a few counts of this clonotype. The chain uses TRBV7-2 and TRBJ1-2, with a possible D match to TRBD1 (5 bases). The CDR3 has 13 amino acids. Germline values: CDR1 SGHTA, CDR2 FQGNSA. V lost 5 bases and J lost 6, with 13 bases in between. The CDR3 coding sequence is TGTGCCAGCAGCACGCCGGGAGGGGATGGCTACACCTTC. It encodes CASSTPGGDGYTF.

This clonotype was seen a handful of times. CDR3 coding DNA: TGCAGTGCGACTCTTCGAGACAATGGGAACGAGCAGTACTTC. As protein: CSATLRDNGNEQYF. The chain links TRBV20-1 to TRBJ2-7; D not certain. Trimming left V 6 bases short and J 5 bases short, with 20 bases between. CDR1 and CDR2 from the germline V gene are DFQATT and SNEGSKA (reference sequence). The CDR3 consists of 14 residues.

This sequence joins TRBV10-2 and TRBJ2-3; D unresolved. From germline, CDR1 is WSHSY and CDR2 SAAADI. The CDR3 is 15 residues long. V lost 1 base, J lost 6 bases, and 14 bases lay in between. CDR3 sequence (DNA): TGCGCCAGCAGTGAGTTAGTGGGAAACCGGGATACGCAGTATTTT. Translated, it gives CASSELVGNRDTQYF.

The J gene is TRBJ2-5, the V gene TRBV5-5, with TRBD2 identical over 7 bases. Germline V gene sequence: CDR1 SGHKS, CDR2 YYEKEE (reference sequence). The J segment lost 0 bases and the V segment lost 6 bases, leaving 11 bases of the junction unmatched. The CDR3 spans 16 residues. The DNA of the CDR3 is TGTGCCAGCAATCTTGGTGATAGCGGGTACCAAGAGACCCAGTACTTC. Translating it yields CASNLGDSGYQETQYF.

CDR3 coding DNA: TGCGCCAGCAGTGAGACTCGGGGGACAGGGGGCCCCTTTGGCGAGCAGTACTTC. Translating it yields CASSETRGTGGPFGEQYF. V and J are TRBV10-1 and TRBJ2-4; 12 bases fit TRBD1. Near its end, the DNA agrees better with TRBJ2-7, so the J call may be wrong. The CDR3 sequence is 18 residues long. CDR1 WNHNN and CDR2 SYGVQD come from the germline V gene (reference sequence).

This clonotype was seen only a few times. The chain employs TRBV5-1 and TRBJ2-5, with D uncertain. The end of the DNA is better explained by TRBJ2-7, so the J call may be wrong. The CDR3 extends over 14 amino acids. Germline V gene data show CDR1 as SGHRS and CDR2 as YFSETQ. Here the CDR3 reads CASSREAPGGEQYF. The CDR3 nucleotides read TGCGCCAGCAGCCGCGAGGCCCCGGGCGGCGAGCAGTACTTC.

This clonotype appeared a few times. V and J are TRBV5-1 and TRBJ1-1; no definite D call. The CDR3 extends over 13 amino acids. Germline CDR1 reads SGHRS; CDR2 reads YFSETQ. The ends were cut back, 0 bases at V and 8 bases at J, with 11 bases in the middle. The chain's CDR3 is CASSLAGPAEAFF. CDR3 DNA: TGCGCCAGCAGCTTGGCCGGGCCAGCAGAAGCTTTCTTT.

V usage is TRBV29-1 and J usage is TRBJ1-2; TRBD1 matches at 7 bases. This CDR3 comprises 15 residues. V lost 0 bases, J lost 3 bases, and 7 bases stayed unmatched. The V gene's germline CDR1 is SQVTM and CDR2 ANQGSEA. The CDR3 reads CSVEEVDRAYYGYTF. The DNA for the CDR3 is TGCAGCGTTGAAGAAGTAGACAGGGCGTACTATGGCTACACCTTC.

The DNA for the CDR3 is TGTGCCAGCAGCTTATCTGGAAACACCATATATTTT. It is translated as CASSLSGNTIYF. The chain combines TRBV7-6 with TRBJ1-3, with D uncertain. The CDR3 has 12 residues. V was trimmed by 2 bases and J by 1 base, leaving 0 bases between them. Germline assignment: CDR1 SGHVS and CDR2 FNYEAQ. The full variable domain, completed using reference TRBV7-6 and TRBJ1-3, is GAGVSQSPRYKVTKRGQDVALRCDPISGHVSLYWYRQALGQGPEFLTYFNYEAQQDKSGLPNDRFSAERPEGSISTLTIQRTEQRDSAMYRCASSLSGNTIYFGEGSWLTVV.